One and the same sample provided the 8 T cell receptor beta chains below, sequenced in a study of cytomegalovirus exposure and HLA in healthy donors. A multiplex PCR was run with 60 Vbeta primers and 13 Jbeta primers. Sequenced by immunoSEQ multiplex PCR; TCRdb stores in-frame clones only, minus some. Among 110,000 or so clones, approximately 76% were seen once, and the ten largest hold approximately 16%. The source material was PBMCs. The receptors come from a man between 50 and 59 years old in good health and CMV-seropositive.

The sample holds one count of this clone. The chain joins TRBV9 to TRBJ2-1; 8 bases line up with TRBD1. With 0 bases clipped from V and 6 bases from J, the junction kept 8 bases outside the gene matches. Germline V gene data show CDR1 as SGDLS and CDR2 as YYNGEE. The CDR3 is 16 amino acids. The CDR3, as DNA: TGTGCCAGCAGCGTAGCAGGGGGCTGGGCGCCCAATGAGCAGTTCTTC. The encoded protein is CASSVAGGWAPNEQFF.

This clone was seen once. This rearrangement joins TRBV7-2 to TRBJ2-7; TRBD1 agrees at 9 bases. The CDR3 extends over 14 amino acids. Germline V gives CDR1 SGHTA, CDR2 FQGNSA. V gave up 1 base and J gave up 2 bases; unmatched junction bases: 0. CDR3 region: CASSLGQGAYEQYF. In DNA, the CDR3 is TGTGCCAGCAGCTTAGGACAGGGGGCCTACGAGCAGTACTTC.

This chain uses TRBV13 with TRBJ2-7; TRBD2 matches at 9 bases. V shed 5 bases, J shed 2 bases, and the junction held 7 bases outside the gene matches. Germline CDR1 and CDR2: PRHDT and FYEKMQ (reference sequence). CDR3 length: 15 residues. The CDR3 nucleotides are TGTGCCAGCAGCCGCGGGACTAGCAGCCCCTACGAGCAGTACTTC. Protein sequence: CASSRGTSSPYEQYF.

The CDR3 loop is CASCRDSTDTQYF. The CDR3, as DNA: TGTGCCAGCTGTCGGGACTCCACAGATACGCAGTATTTT. This chain links TRBV6-6 with TRBJ2-3, with a weak D call TRBD2 (6 bases). The V end was cut by 8 bases, the J end by 2 bases, with 11 bases between. The CDR3 covers 13 residues. CDR1 is MNHNY and CDR2 is SVGAGI in the germline V gene (reference sequence).

The chain carries TRBV28 and TRBJ2-3, with 8 bases aligning to TRBD1. V gave up 2 bases and J gave up 3 bases; unmatched junction bases: 4. Germline V gene sequence: CDR1 MDHEN, CDR2 SYDVKM. CDR3 size: 15 residues. CDR3: CASSLGQGWTDTQYF. The DNA for the CDR3 is TGTGCCAGCAGTTTAGGACAGGGTTGGACAGATACGCAGTATTTT.

The chain joins TRBV6-5 to TRBJ1-4; D might be TRBD1 (6 bases). Germline assignment: CDR1 MNHEY and CDR2 SVGAGI. V was pared by 4 bases and J by 3 bases, with 15 bases between. The CDR3 runs to 16 residues. In DNA form, the CDR3 reads TGTGCCAGCAGTTTGACTACAGGGAAACCTAATGAAAAACTGTTTTTT. This gives the protein CASSLTTGKPNEKLFF.

The chain combines TRBV6-6 with TRBJ2-1, with TRBD1 as a possible D gene (5 bases). There are 13 residues in the CDR3. CDR1 is MNHNY, CDR2 SVGAGI, per germline (reference sequence). V lost 3 bases and J lost 3, with 6 bases in between. CDR3: CASSYDSYNEQFF. Written as DNA, the CDR3 is TGTGCCAGCAGTTATGACAGCTACAATGAGCAGTTCTTC.

In its sample, this clone was seen once. The V and J genes are TRBV9 and TRBJ2-5; TRBD2 matches at 12 bases. The V gene end was trimmed by 4 bases and the J gene end by 5 bases; junction bases not matched to a gene: 9. Germline V gives CDR1 SGDLS, CDR2 YYNGEE. CDR3 length: 16 amino acids. The CDR3 bases are TGTGCCAGCAGCTTAGCTAGCGGGGGGGCCTGGGAGACCCAGTACTTC. It yields the protein CASSLASGGAWETQYF.